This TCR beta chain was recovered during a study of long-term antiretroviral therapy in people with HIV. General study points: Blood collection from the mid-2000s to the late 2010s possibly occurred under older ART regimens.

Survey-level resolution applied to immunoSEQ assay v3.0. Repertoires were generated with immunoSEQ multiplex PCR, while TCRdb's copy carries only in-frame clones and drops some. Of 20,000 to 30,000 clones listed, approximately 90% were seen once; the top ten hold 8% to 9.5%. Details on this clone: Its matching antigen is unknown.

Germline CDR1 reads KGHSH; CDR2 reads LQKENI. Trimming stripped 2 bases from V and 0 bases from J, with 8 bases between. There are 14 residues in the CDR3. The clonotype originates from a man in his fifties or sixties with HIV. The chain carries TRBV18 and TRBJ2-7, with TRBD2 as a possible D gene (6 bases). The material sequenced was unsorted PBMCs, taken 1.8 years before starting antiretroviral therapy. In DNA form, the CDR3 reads TGTGCCAGCTCACCATACGGGAGCTCCTACGAGCAGTACTTC. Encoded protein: CASSPYGSSYEQYF.